This entry describes one T cell receptor beta chain. Its antigen is not known. This PCR relied on a set of 60 Vbeta primers and 13 Jbeta primers. The protocol was immunoSEQ multiplex PCR, while the TCRdb copy is restricted to in-frame clones and leaves out a portion. Among more than 120,000 clones listed, around 75% were seen once. Germline CDR1 is SGHVS and CDR2 is FQNEAQ. V was shortened by 6 bases and J by 4 bases, with 15 bases between the two germline ends. The CDR3 extends over 15 amino acids. The data originate from a study of cytomegalovirus exposure and HLA in healthy donors. Study observations and caveats: Later analysis demonstrated an association between a missense DCLRE1C variant and TCR beta V- and J-gene trimming. An assumption of roughly uniform sequencing depth across donors underlay the presence/absence analyses.

Material for sequencing was PBMCs. The receptor was isolated from a woman between 25 and 40 years old in good health and CMV-seronegative. V is TRBV7-8 and J is TRBJ1-4; TRBD1 might be the D (6 bases). CDR3 amino acids: CASSREGHRNEKLFF. CDR3 DNA: TGTGCCAGCAGTCGAGAGGGACACCGTAATGAAAAACTGTTTTTT.